This T cell receptor (beta chain) came from a study of cytomegalovirus exposure and HLA in healthy donors. PCR amplification relied on 60 Vbeta primers (plus 13 Jbeta primers). Only in-frame clones appear in the TCRdb table, and some are missing; sequencing was by immunoSEQ multiplex PCR. This repertoire shows 100,000 to 140,000 clones, 73% found once; its top ten account for about 8%. Germline V gene data show CDR1 as MDHEN and CDR2 as SYDVKM. The CDR3 runs to 14 residues. J lost 8 bases, V lost 8 bases, and 5 bases had no gene match. This TCR was sampled from a man under 40 in good health and CMV-seronegative. J is TRBJ2-1 and V is TRBV28, with 14 bases that match TRBD2. The sequenced sample consisted of PBMCs. The CDR3 spells CASRGLAGGDEQFF. The CDR3 DNA follows: TGTGCCAGCCGTGGACTAGCGGGAGGCGATGAGCAGTTCTTC.